This T cell receptor beta chain came from a study of blood T cell repertoires in COVID-19. Data came from immunoSEQ multiplex PCR; TCRdb stores just in-frame clones and leaves some out. The sample carries tens of thousands of clones, around 80% recorded once. Germline CDR1 reads MNHNY; CDR2 reads SVGAGI (reference sequence). The V and J ends lost 6 bases and 7 bases, in that order; junction bases with no gene match: 14. This CDR3 region has 16 residues. The sample consisted of peripheral blood. The TCR comes from a human donor in a cohort sampled during active COVID-19. The chain employs TRBV6-6 and TRBJ1-2; 10 bases map to TRBD1. The CDR3 sequence: CASSQPTGGVNPGYTF. CDR3 DNA: TGTGCCAGCAGCCAACCGACAGGGGGCGTCAATCCTGGCTACACCTTC.